This T cell receptor (beta chain) originates from a study of human T cells and chemical hapten exposure. Findings and limits, study-wide: Patch test score showed a positive correlation with PT1 expanded TCR counts.

Stated time point: patch test 2, 6 weeks after DPC sensitization. Indicated treatment: therapeutic diphenylcyclopropenone sensitization with weekly scalp DPC. In every case, blood was obtained before the patch test was applied. With regard to this clonotype: Antigen unknown.

Separate cDNA molecules received unique molecular identifiers, which the library attached to them. One entry per CDR3 protein results from TCRdb running MiXCR on the RACE reads. Among approximately 89,000 distinct CDR3 sequences listed, roughly 10% were seen once. This sample comprised whole blood, obtained in connection with sensitization to the hapten diphenylcyclopropenone (DPC). This TCR derives from a woman aged 25 to 39 with alopecia areata. Some clones in this sample may be carry-over from other donors' samples.

CDR3: CSVAYGEGIQYF. The CDR3 coding sequence is TGCAGCGTTGCATACGGCGAGGGGATACAGTACTTC. The chain has TRBV29-1 and TRBJ2-7; D may correspond to TRBD1 or TRBD2 (5 bases each). Germline-derived CDR1 and CDR2 are SQVTM and ANQGSEA. The length of the CDR3 is 12 residues. With 4 bases removed from V and 10 bases from J, the gap between germline ends came to 17 bases.